The 17 T cell receptor beta chains presented below share a single source sample, sequenced in a study of identical twins. TCRdb re-called the 5' RACE reads through MiXCR, storing one row per CDR3 protein. The sample lists fewer than 500,000 distinct CDR3 sequences; roughly an eighth were seen once. The same sample was also studied in work on yellow fever vaccine responses in identical twins.

Material for sequencing was CD4+ T cells sorted from blood. These receptors were taken from a woman aged 18-29 years in good health.

This clonotype was seen repeatedly, ten times or more. The rearrangement links TRBV15 to TRBJ2-5; D may be TRBD1 (7 bases). CDR1 LNHNV and CDR2 YYDKDF come from the germline V gene (reference sequence). V was clipped by 7 bases and J by 5 bases, with 14 bases between them. The CDR3 has 13 residues. CDR3 nucleotide sequence: TGTGCCACCACCATGACAGGGAGGGAGACCCAGTACTTC. Translated, it gives CATTMTGRETQYF.

This clonotype was seen many times. The chain uses TRBV7-2 and TRBJ2-2, with a possible D match to TRBD1 (6 bases). The CDR3 runs 16 residues. Germline loops: CDR1 SGHTA, CDR2 FQGNSA. V dropped 5 bases and J dropped 3 bases, with 16 bases sitting between them. The CDR3 nucleotides are TGTGCCAGCAGCATAAGCACGGACAGAGACACCGGGGAGCTGTTTTTT. Translation gives CASSISTDRDTGELFF. The variable domain in full, with the rest retrieved from reference TRBV7-2 and TRBJ2-2, is GAGVSQSPSNKVTEKGKDVELRCDPISGHTALYWYRQSLGQGLEFLIYFQGNSAPDKSGLPSDRFSAERTGGSVSTLTIQRTQQEDSAVYLCASSISTDRDTGELFFGEGSRLTVL.

This rearrangement joins TRBV2 to TRBJ2-7; 10 bases map to TRBD1. Germline CDR1 is SNHLY and CDR2 is FYNNEI. CDR3 size: 14 residues. The J segment lost 2 bases and the V segment lost 10 bases, leaving 8 bases of the junction unmatched. CDR3 in DNA: TGTGCCACCCGGGACAGGGGAAATACCTACGAGCAGTACTTC. It encodes CATRDRGNTYEQYF.

The rearrangement links TRBV7-2 to TRBJ2-5; 12 nucleotides agree with TRBD2. With 1 base clipped from V and 11 bases from J, the junction kept 5 bases outside the gene matches. The CDR3 runs 14 residues. Per germline, CDR1 SGHTA and CDR2 FQGNSA. The CDR3 bases are TGTGCCAGCAGCTTAGGGACTAGCGGGGCCTTACAGTACTTC. This gives the protein CASSLGTSGALQYF.

The rearrangement joins TRBV6-5 to TRBJ2-5, with a possible D match to TRBD1 (5 bases). CDR1 is MNHEY and CDR2 is SVGAGI in the germline V gene. This CDR3 is 15 amino acids long. Trimming pared 4 bases from V and 5 bases from J, leaving 17 bases between. CDR3 sequence reads: CASSSQGGLVETQYF. As DNA, the CDR3 is TGTGCCAGCAGTTCTCAGGGTGGGTTGGTGGAGACCCAGTACTTC.

This clonotype was seen only a few times. The V and J genes are TRBV3-1 and TRBJ2-7; 7 bases line up with TRBD1. Trimming removed 2 bases from V and 6 bases from J; junction bases left unmatched: 10. The length of the CDR3 is 15 residues. Per the germline V gene, CDR1 is LGHDT and CDR2 is YNNKEL (reference sequence). The CDR3 region has the DNA TGTGCCAGCAGCCAATTCCCCTTGACAGGGTTCGAGCAGTACTTC. Encoded protein: CASSQFPLTGFEQYF.

This clonotype was detected only a few times. The chain combines TRBV20-1 with TRBJ2-1, with 7 bases fitting TRBD2. The length of the CDR3 is 15 residues. V lost 3 bases and J lost 9; bases outside the gene matches: 14. The germline CDR1 and CDR2 sequences are DFQATT and SNEGSKA (reference sequence). In DNA form, the CDR3 reads TGCAGTGCTAGGGGGATAGCGGGTAGTTTTGGTGAGCAGTTCTTC. Its protein is CSARGIAGSFGEQFF.

This clonotype was found a few times. The chain employs TRBV5-1 and TRBJ2-4, with 9 bases identical to TRBD1. The CDR3 spans 19 residues. With V trimmed by 1 base and J by 1 base, 12 bases remained unmatched. Germline CDR1 SGHRS, CDR2 YFSETQ. The CDR3 region has the DNA TGCGCCAGCAGCTTGCGGACAGGGGCCGCTCGGGGTGCCAAAAACATTCAGTACTTC. The encoded protein is CASSLRTGAARGAKNIQYF.

The chain employs TRBV12-3 or TRBV12-4 and TRBJ2-6, with a weak D call TRBD1 (6 bases). The CDR3 has 15 amino acids. Between the trimmed V and J ends, which lost 6 bases and 2 bases, there was a span of 11 bases. CDR3 coding DNA: TGTGCCAGCAGCTCCAGGGGTCCTGGGGCCAACGTCCTGACTTTC. It yields the protein CASSSRGPGANVLTF.

The chain has TRBV20-1 and TRBJ2-3; D is uncertain. The CDR3 is 15 residues long. The germline V gene has CDR1 DFQATT and CDR2 SNEGSKA (reference sequence). V was shortened by 6 bases and J by 3 bases, with 19 bases between the two germline ends. In DNA, the CDR3 is TGCAGTGCCGCTCAACTCAAGGACCCGACAGATACGCAGTATTTT. Amino acid sequence: CSAAQLKDPTDTQYF.

The table lists this clonotype with a few counts. The chain combines TRBV20-1 with TRBJ1-2, with D unresolved. The CDR3 is 12 residues long. The germline CDR1 and CDR2 sequences are DFQATT and SNEGSKA (reference sequence). V was pared by 5 bases and J by 1 base, with 8 bases between. The CDR3 loop reads CSARTVNYGYTF. The CDR3 DNA sequence: TGCAGTGCTCGAACGGTTAACTATGGCTACACCTTC.

This clonotype was counted only a few times. V usage is TRBV5-1 and J usage is TRBJ2-3; 9 bases agree with TRBD1. The CDR3 extends over 16 amino acids. Germline lookup yields CDR1 SGHRS and CDR2 YFSETQ. Trimming cost V 0 bases and J 0 bases; bases outside gene matches: 2. CDR3 in amino acids: CASSLADRGSTDTQYF. Written as DNA, the CDR3 is TGCGCCAGCAGCTTGGCGGACAGGGGTAGCACAGATACGCAGTATTTT.

The chain employs TRBV15 and TRBJ1-1; perhaps TRBD1 as D (6 bases). This CDR3 spans 15 amino acids. Looked up from germline, CDR1 is LNHNV and CDR2 is YYDKDF (reference sequence). V shed 1 base and J shed 2 bases, with 11 bases lying between them. Here the CDR3 DNA reads TGTGCCACCAGCAGAGGTAGGACAGTCAACACTGAAGCTTTCTTT. This codes for CATSRGRTVNTEAFF. Looking up the rest from reference TRBV15 and TRBJ1-1 gives the full variable domain: DAMVIQNPRYQVTQFGKPVTLSCSQTLNHNVMYWYQQKSSQAPKLLFHYYDKDFNNEADTPDNFQSRRPNTSFCFLDIRSPGLGDTAMYLCATSRGRTVNTEAFFGQGTRLTVV.

This sequence joins TRBV20-1 and TRBJ2-3; TRBD2 matches 12 bases. V lost 4 bases and J lost 6; bases outside the gene matches: 8. Looked up from germline, CDR1 is DFQATT and CDR2 is SNEGSKA (reference sequence). The CDR3 has 15 amino acids. DNA for the CDR3: TGCAGTGCTAACCGACTAGCGGGAGCTTCGGATACGCAGTATTTT. Translation gives CSANRLAGASDTQYF.

The chain recombines TRBV20-1 with TRBJ2-3, with unresolved D. Trimming stripped 3 bases from V and 6 bases from J, with 16 bases between. Germline loops: CDR1 DFQATT, CDR2 SNEGSKA (reference sequence). The CDR3 is 14 residues long. The CDR3 nucleotides are TGCAGTGCTAGCCATAAATTAGTAGTCGATACGCAGTATTTT. Translating gives CSASHKLVVDTQYF.

The chain recombines TRBV27 with TRBJ2-7; 7 positions match TRBD2. Trimming took 1 base from V and 2 from J; bases not matched to a gene: 8. Germline CDR1 and CDR2: MNHEY and SMNVEV (reference sequence). CDR3 length: 16 residues. CDR3 sequence (DNA): TGTGCCAGCAGTTTATTGTCTAGCGGTTTTACCTACGAGCAGTACTTC. Its translation is CASSLLSSGFTYEQYF.

This chain connects TRBV12-3 or TRBV12-4 to TRBJ2-5; 9 bases fit TRBD2. This CDR3 is 16 amino acids long. With 5 bases clipped from V and 3 bases from J, the junction kept 10 bases outside the gene matches. The CDR3 DNA reads as TGTGCCAGCAGTGGATATTTTGCGGGGGGGAAAGAGACCCAGTACTTC. It is translated as CASSGYFAGGKETQYF.